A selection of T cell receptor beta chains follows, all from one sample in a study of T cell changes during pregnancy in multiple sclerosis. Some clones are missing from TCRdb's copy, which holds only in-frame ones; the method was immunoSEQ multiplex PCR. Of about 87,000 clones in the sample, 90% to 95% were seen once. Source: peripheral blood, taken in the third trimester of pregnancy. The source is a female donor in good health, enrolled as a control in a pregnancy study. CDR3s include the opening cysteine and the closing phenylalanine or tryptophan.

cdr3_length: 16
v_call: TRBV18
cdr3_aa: CASSPSGTGRANVLTF

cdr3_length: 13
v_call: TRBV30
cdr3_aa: CAWSDTEFYGYTF

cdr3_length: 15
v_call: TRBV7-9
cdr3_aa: CASSWGLATNEKLFF

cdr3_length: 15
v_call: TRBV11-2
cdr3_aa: CASSLGGGRNTEAFF

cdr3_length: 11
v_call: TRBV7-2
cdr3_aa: CASSVTGIVDF

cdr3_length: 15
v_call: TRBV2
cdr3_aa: CASSPRLAVHYEQYF

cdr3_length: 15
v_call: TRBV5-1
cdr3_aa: CASRPRGPDTGELFF

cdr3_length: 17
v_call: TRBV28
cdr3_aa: CASSFRDRGSTYNEQFF

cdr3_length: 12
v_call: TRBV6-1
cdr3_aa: CASSVLYYEQYF

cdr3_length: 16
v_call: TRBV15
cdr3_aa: CATSSPGTSGSLGQFF

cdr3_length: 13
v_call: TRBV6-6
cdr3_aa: CATTGSGANVLTF

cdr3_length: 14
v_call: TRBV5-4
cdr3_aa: CASSPGQGRAEAFF

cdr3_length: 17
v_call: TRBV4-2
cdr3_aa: CASSHILRRAGGHEQYF

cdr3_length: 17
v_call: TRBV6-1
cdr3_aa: CASSDLAGGGFQETQYF

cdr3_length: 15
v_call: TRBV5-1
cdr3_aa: CASSLDPGQGRGYTF

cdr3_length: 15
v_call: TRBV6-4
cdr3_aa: CASSDSGTNTGELFF

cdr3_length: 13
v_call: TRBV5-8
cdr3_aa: CASSPTRLLEQYF

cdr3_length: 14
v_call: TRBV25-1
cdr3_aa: CASRGRGAYYEQYF

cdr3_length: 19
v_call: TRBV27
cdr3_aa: CASSLTTGTGGPLWYGYTF

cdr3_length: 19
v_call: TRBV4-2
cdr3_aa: CASSQDRARERYSYNEQFF

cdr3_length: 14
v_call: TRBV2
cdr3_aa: CASKRTANTGELFF

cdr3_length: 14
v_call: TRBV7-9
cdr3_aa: CASSRNPDTQKLFF

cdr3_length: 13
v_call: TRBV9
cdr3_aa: CASSVDPLAEQYF

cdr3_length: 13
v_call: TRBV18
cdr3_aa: CASSPGQNNEQFF

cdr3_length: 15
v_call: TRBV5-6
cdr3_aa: CASSTRRAGMVGYTF

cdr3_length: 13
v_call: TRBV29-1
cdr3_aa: CSGQDTRNYGYTF

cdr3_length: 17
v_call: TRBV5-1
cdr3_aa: CASSLLTGGRSTDTQYF

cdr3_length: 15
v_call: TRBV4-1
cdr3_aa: CASSQPRTGVTEAFF